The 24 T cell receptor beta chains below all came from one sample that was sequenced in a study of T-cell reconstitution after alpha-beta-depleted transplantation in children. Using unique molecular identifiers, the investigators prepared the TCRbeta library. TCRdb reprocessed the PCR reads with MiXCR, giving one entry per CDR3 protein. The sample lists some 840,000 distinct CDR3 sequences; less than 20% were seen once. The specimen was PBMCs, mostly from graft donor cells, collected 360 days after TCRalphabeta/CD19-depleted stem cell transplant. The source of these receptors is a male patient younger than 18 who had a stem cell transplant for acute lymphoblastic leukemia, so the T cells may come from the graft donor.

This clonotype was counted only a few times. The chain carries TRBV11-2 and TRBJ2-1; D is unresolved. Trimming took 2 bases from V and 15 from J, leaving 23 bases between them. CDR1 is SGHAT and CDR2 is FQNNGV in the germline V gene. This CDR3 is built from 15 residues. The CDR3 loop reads CASSLHSVGLISVFF. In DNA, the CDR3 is TGTGCCAGCAGCTTACACTCCGTGGGTCTCATTAGTGTGTTCTTC. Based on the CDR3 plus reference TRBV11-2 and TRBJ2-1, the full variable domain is EAGVAQSPRYKIIEKRQSVAFWCNPISGHATLYWYQQILGQGPKLLIQFQNNGVVDDSQLPKDRFSAERLKGVDSTLKIQPAKLEDSAVYLCASSLHSVGLISVFFGPGTRLTVL.

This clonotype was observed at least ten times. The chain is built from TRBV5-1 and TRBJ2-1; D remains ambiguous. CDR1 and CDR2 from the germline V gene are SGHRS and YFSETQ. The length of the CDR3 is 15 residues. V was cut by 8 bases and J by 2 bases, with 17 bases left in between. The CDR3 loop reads CASDSGGPPYNEQFF. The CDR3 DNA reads TGCGCCAGTGATTCTGGCGGTCCTCCCTACAATGAGCAGTTCTTC.

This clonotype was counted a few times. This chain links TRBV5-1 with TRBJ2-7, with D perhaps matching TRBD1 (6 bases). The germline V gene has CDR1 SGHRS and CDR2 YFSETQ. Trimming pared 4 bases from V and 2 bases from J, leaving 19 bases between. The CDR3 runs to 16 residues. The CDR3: CASSHRDTHFTYEQYF. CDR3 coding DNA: TGCGCCAGCAGCCACCGGGACACTCACTTTACCTACGAGCAGTACTTC.

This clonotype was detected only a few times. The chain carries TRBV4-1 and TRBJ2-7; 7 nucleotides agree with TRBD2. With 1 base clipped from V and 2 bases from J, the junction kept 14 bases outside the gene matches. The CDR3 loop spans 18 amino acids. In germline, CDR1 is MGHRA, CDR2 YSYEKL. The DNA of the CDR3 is TGCGCCAGCAGCCAAGTGCTGGGGGGGGTGGGAGTTACCTACGAGCAGTACTTC. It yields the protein CASSQVLGGVGVTYEQYF.

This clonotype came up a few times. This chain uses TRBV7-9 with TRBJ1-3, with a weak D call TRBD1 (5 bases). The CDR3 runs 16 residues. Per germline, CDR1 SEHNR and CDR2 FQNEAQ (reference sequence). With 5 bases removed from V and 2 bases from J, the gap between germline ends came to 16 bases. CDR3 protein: CASSPGRGTAGNTIYF. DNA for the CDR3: TGTGCCAGCAGCCCAGGAAGAGGGACGGCTGGAAACACCATATATTTT.

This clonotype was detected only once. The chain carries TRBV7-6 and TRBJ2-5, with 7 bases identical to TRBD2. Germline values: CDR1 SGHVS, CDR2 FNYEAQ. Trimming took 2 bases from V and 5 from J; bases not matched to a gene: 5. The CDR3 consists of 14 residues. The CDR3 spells CASSLLAGDETQYF. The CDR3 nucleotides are TGTGCCAGCAGCTTACTGGCGGGAGACGAGACCCAGTACTTC. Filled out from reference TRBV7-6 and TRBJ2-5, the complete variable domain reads GAGVSQSPRYKVTKRGQDVALRCDPISGHVSLYWYRQALGQGPEFLTYFNYEAQQDKSGLPNDRFSAERPEGSISTLTIQRTEQRDSAMYRCASSLLAGDETQYFGPGTRLLVL.

CDR3 amino acids: CASSPFPPSYTGELFF. In nucleotides, the CDR3 is TGTGCCAGCAGCCCTTTTCCCCCTAGCTACACCGGGGAGCTGTTTTTT. V and J are TRBV12-3 or TRBV12-4 and TRBJ2-2, with TRBD2 as a possible D gene (5 bases). Deletions cut 6 bases from V and 3 bases from J, with 17 bases between. CDR3 length: 16 amino acids.

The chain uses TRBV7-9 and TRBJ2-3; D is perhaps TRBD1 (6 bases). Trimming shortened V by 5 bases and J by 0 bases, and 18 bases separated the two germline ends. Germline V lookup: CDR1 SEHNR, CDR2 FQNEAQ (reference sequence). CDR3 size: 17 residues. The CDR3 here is CASSRVPDRTSTDTQYF. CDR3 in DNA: TGTGCCAGCAGCCGGGTCCCCGACAGGACTAGCACAGATACGCAGTATTTT.

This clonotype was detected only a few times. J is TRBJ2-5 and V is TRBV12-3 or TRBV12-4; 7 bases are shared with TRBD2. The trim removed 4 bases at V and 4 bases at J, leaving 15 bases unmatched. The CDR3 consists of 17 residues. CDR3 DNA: TGTGCCAGCAGTTCGCCGCAAAGGACTAGTAAGGGAGAGACCCAGTACTTC. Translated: CASSSPQRTSKGETQYF.

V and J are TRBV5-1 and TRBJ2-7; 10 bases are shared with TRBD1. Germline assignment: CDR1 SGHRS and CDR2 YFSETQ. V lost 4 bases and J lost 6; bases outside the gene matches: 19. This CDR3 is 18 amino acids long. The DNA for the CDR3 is TGCGCCAGCAGCCTGCCACCCTCGGGACAGGGGAGGGGAGCCGAGCAGTACTTC. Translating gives CASSLPPSGQGRGAEQYF. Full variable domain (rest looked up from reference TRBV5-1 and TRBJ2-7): KAGVTQTPRYLIKTRGQQVTLSCSPISGHRSVSWYQQTPGQGLQFLFEYFSETQRNKGNFPGRFSGRQFSNSRSEMNVSTLELGDSALYLCASSLPPSGQGRGAEQYFGPGTRLTVT.

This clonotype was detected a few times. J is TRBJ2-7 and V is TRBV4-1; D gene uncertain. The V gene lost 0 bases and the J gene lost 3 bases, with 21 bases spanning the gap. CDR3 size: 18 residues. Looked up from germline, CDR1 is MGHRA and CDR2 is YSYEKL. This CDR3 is CASSQDLSLRTEFYEQYF. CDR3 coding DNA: TGCGCCAGCAGCCAAGATCTTAGTCTTAGGACGGAGTTCTACGAGCAGTACTTC.

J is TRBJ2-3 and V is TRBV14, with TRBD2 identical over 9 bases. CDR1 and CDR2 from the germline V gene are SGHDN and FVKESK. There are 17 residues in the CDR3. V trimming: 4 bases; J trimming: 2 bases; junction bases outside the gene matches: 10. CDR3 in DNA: TGTGCCAGCAGCCCAGGACTAGCGACATCCGACACAGATACGCAGTATTTT. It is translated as CASSPGLATSDTDTQYF.

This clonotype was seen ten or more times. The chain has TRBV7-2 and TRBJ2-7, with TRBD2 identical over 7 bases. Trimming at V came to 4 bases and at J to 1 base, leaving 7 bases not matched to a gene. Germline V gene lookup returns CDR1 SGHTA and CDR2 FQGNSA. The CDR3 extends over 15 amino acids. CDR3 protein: CASSSSGTISYEQYF. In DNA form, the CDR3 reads TGTGCCAGCAGCTCCTCCGGGACTATTTCCTACGAGCAGTACTTC.

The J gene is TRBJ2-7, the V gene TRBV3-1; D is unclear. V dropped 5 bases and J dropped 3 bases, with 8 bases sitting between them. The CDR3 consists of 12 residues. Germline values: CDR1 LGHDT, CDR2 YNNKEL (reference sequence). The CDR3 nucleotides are TGTGCCAGCAGCAGGTCTTTCTACGAGCAGTACTTC. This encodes CASSRSFYEQYF.

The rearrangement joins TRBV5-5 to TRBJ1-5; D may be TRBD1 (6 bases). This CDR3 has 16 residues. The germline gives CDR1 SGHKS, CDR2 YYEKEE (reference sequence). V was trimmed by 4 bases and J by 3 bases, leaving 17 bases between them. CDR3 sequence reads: CASSASRGYFNQPQHF. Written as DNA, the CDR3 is TGTGCCAGCAGCGCGTCCAGGGGCTACTTCAATCAGCCCCAGCATTTT.

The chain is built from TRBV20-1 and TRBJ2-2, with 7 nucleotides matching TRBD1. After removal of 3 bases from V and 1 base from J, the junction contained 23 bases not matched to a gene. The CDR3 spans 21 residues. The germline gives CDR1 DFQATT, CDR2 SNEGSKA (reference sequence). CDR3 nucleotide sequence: TGCAGTGCTAGGAGTCCGGGACAGTTATCCTCAACATCTTTGAACACCGGGGAGCTGTTTTTT. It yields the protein CSARSPGQLSSTSLNTGELFF.

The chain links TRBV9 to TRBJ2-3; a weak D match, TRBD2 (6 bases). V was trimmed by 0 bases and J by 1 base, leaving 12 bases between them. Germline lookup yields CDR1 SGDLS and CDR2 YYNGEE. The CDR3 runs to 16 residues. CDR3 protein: CASSVDGGKGTDTQYF. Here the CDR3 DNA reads TGTGCCAGCAGCGTAGATGGCGGGAAGGGCACAGATACGCAGTATTTT.

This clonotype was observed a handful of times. The DNA of the CDR3 is TGCAGCGTTGAAGGGGGGCAGGGATCTGGGGATTACGAGCAGTACTTC. Translation: CSVEGGQGSGDYEQYF. The rearrangement links TRBV29-1 to TRBJ2-7, with a possible D match to TRBD1 (6 bases). V shed 1 base and J shed 4 bases, with 20 bases lying between them. This CDR3 spans 16 amino acids. Germline CDR1 and CDR2: SQVTM and ANQGSEA.

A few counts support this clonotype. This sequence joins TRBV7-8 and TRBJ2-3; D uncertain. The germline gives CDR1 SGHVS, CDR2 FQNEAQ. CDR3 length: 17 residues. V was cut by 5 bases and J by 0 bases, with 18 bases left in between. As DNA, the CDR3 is TGTGCCAGCAGCCCATACCCCGCTGCCCTAAGCACAGATACGCAGTATTTT. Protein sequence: CASSPYPAALSTDTQYF.

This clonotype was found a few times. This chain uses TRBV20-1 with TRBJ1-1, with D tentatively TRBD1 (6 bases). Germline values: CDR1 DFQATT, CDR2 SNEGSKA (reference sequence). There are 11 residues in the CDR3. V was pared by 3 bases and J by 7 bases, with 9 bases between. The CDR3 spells CSASQGREAFF. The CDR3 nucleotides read TGCAGTGCTAGTCAGGGGCGTGAAGCTTTCTTT.

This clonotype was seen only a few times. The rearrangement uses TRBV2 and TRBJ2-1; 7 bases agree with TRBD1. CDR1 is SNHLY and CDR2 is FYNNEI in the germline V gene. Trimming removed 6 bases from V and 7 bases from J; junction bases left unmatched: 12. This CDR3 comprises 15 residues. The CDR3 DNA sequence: TGTGCCAGCAGGCCCCTAAGGACAGGAAGGAATGAGCAGTTCTTC. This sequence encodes CASRPLRTGRNEQFF.

The CDR3 nucleotides read TGTGCCACCAGCGGTATAGCGGGAGGTTTCAATGAGCAGTTCTTC. It yields the protein CATSGIAGGFNEQFF. The genes are TRBV15 and TRBJ2-1; TRBD2 matches 10 bases. The CDR3 is made up of 15 amino acids. Germline V gene sequence: CDR1 LNHNV, CDR2 YYDKDF (reference sequence). V shed 5 bases, J shed 6 bases, and the junction held 7 bases outside the gene matches.

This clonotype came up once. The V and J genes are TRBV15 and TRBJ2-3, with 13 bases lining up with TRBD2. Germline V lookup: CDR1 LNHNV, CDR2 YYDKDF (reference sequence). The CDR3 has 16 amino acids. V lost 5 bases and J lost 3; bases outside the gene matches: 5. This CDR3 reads CATSPRTSGGTDTQYF. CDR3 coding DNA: TGTGCCACCAGCCCCAGGACTAGCGGGGGAACAGATACGCAGTATTTT.

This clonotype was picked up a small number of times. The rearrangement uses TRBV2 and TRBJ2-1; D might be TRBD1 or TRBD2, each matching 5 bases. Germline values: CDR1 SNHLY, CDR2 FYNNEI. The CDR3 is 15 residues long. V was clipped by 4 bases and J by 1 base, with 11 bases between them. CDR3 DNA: TGTGCCAGCAGTGGGGGGAGTGGGTCCTACAATGAGCAGTTCTTC. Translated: CASSGGSGSYNEQFF.